This entry lists 10 T cell receptor beta chains sequenced from one sample in a study of beta chain features in type 1 diabetes (dated by TCRdb to 2016 to 2018). The receptor library was made with the immunoSEQ multiplex PCR assay. The entire isolated RNA was reverse transcribed using the High Capacity cDNA Reverse Transcription Kit, and thus expressed TCRB transcripts were sequenced. Entries here come from immuneACCESS through TCRdb and include only in-frame sequences with V and J called. Some clones fail to appear in such tables; in the studies checked, an unresolved V gene covers under half of the shortfall, and the cause of the remainder is unknown. Recorded for this sample are approximately 730,000 clones; around 15% of them occurred a single time. 0.02% to 0.025% of the sample goes to the ten largest clones. What these receptors recognize is not known. The research as a whole found: A moderate but significant shortening of TCRB CDR3 length was observed in type 1 diabetes patients in all four CD4+ subsets.

Sequencing used naive CD4+ T cells from blood. The meaning of the sample's cell subset or site label: true naive CD4+ T cells. The receptors here all came from a man aged 18 to 30 with type 1 diabetes.

This clone has a handful of counts. This chain connects TRBV30 to TRBJ2-1; D may be TRBD2 (6 bases). The CDR3 length is 15 residues. Per germline, CDR1 GTSNPN and CDR2 SVGIG (reference sequence). Trimming took 2 bases from V and 4 from J, leaving 15 bases between them. CDR3 in DNA: TGTGCCTGGAGTACAGGTAGCGGATCTTACAATGAGCAGTTCTTC. This codes for CAWSTGSGSYNEQFF.

This chain connects TRBV25-1 to TRBJ1-2, with 7 bases identical to TRBD1. The germline CDR1 and CDR2 sequences are MGHDK and SYGVNS. Losses at the gene ends were 8 bases for V and 4 bases for J; bases not matched to a gene: 10. The CDR3 spans 14 residues. The DNA for the CDR3 is TGTGCCAGCTCCGGACAGGCCCCTCCCTATGGCTACACCTTC. It yields the protein CASSGQAPPYGYTF.

This clone was observed a handful of times. This chain connects TRBV2 to TRBJ2-3; possible D gene TRBD2, 5 bases. V lost 7 bases and J 5 bases, leaving 7 bases between the germline ends. Germline V gene sequence: CDR1 SNHLY, CDR2 FYNNEI. This CDR3 has 11 amino acids. CDR3 nucleotide sequence: TGTGCCAGCAACGCGGGAGATACGCAGTATTTT. Amino acids: CASNAGDTQYF.

This clone has only a few counts. Other DNA sequences of this sample code for an identical CDR3. The chain links TRBV5-4 to TRBJ2-3, with D maybe TRBD1 (6 bases). The ends were cut back, 0 bases at V and 3 bases at J, with 8 bases in the middle. The CDR3 loop spans 14 amino acids. Per the germline V gene, CDR1 is SGHNT and CDR2 is YYREEE (reference sequence). The CDR3 here is CASSLGGGTDTQYF. CDR3 DNA sequence: TGTGCCAGCAGCTTGGGAGGGGGAACAGATACGCAGTATTTT.

The CDR3 is CASSPTGVDNSPLHF. In DNA form, the CDR3 reads TGTGCCAGCAGTCCGACAGGGGTAGATAATTCACCCCTCCACTTT. This chain joins TRBV2 and TRBJ1-6; 8 bases fit TRBD1. J was trimmed by 5 bases and V by 5 bases; bases with no gene match: 5. This CDR3 has 15 amino acids. Per germline, CDR1 SNHLY and CDR2 FYNNEI.

The gene calls are TRBV7-2 and TRBJ2-5; D unresolved. The CDR3 contains 13 residues. From germline, CDR1 is SGHTA and CDR2 FQGNSA. Trimming removed 2 bases from V and 1 base from J, with 5 bases in between. The CDR3 coding sequence is TGTGCCAGCAGCTTAATGTTCCAAGAGACCCAGTACTTC. Its protein product is CASSLMFQETQYF.

This chain joins TRBV6-5 and TRBJ2-7; a possible D gene is TRBD1 (5 bases). Germline CDR1 and CDR2: MNHEY and SVGAGI. This CDR3 has 14 amino acids. The ends were cut back, 5 bases at V and 6 bases at J, with 17 bases in the middle. CDR3 region: CASSLDRPLREQYF. CDR3 nucleotides: TGTGCCAGCAGTCTAGACAGACCCCTACGCGAGCAGTACTTC.

The table lists this clone with a few counts. The J gene is TRBJ2-2, the V gene TRBV7-8; D is unclear. The CDR3 extends over 14 amino acids. Deletions cut 1 base from V and 4 bases from J, with 7 bases between. The germline V gene has CDR1 SGHVS and CDR2 FQNEAQ. CDR3 sequence reads: CASSLDRLTGELFF. CDR3 DNA sequence: TGTGCCAGCAGCTTAGACCGGCTCACCGGGGAGCTGTTTTTT.

This sequence joins TRBV6-5 and TRBJ2-1; 8 bases fit TRBD1. The CDR3 has 16 residues. V trimming: 2 bases; J trimming: 7 bases; junction bases outside the gene matches: 10. Per germline, CDR1 MNHEY and CDR2 SVGAGI. The CDR3 region has the DNA TGTGCCAGCAGTTACACGGGGACAGGAGATTTTAATGAGCAGTTCTTC. It translates to CASSYTGTGDFNEQFF.

CDR3 coding DNA: TGTGCCAGCAGCGTAACCACAGATACGCAGTATTTT. This sequence encodes CASSVTTDTQYF. The rearrangement joins TRBV7-9 to TRBJ2-3, with D unclear. The CDR3 spans 12 residues. Deletions cut 5 bases from V and 2 bases from J, with 5 bases between. Germline CDR1 is SEHNR and CDR2 is FQNEAQ (reference sequence).